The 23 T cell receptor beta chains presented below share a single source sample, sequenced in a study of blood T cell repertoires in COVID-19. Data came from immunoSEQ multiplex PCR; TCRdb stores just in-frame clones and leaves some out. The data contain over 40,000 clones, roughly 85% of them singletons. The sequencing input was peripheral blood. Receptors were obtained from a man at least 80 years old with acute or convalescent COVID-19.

The CDR3 sequence: CASSGRDRGTGELFF. DNA for the CDR3: TGTGCCAGCAGCGGCCGGGACAGAGGTACCGGGGAGCTGTTTTTT. V usage is TRBV5-4 and J usage is TRBJ2-2; 7 bases align to TRBD1. This CDR3 is 15 amino acids long. With 4 bases clipped from V and 5 bases from J, the junction kept 8 bases outside the gene matches. Looked up from germline, CDR1 is SGHNT and CDR2 is YYREEE (reference sequence). Combining the CDR3 with reference TRBV5-4 and TRBJ2-2 gives the whole variable domain ETGVTQSPTHLIKTRGQQVTLRCSSQSGHNTVSWYQQALGQGPQFIFQYYREEENGRGNFPPRFSGLQFPNYSSELNVNALELDDSALYLCASSGRDRGTGELFFGEGSRLTVL.

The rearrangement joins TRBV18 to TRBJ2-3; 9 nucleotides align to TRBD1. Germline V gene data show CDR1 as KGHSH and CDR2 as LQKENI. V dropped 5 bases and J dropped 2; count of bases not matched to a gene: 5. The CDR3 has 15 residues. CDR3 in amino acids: CASSKDRGPTDTQYF. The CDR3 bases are TGTGCCAGCTCAAAGGACAGGGGACCCACAGATACGCAGTATTTT.

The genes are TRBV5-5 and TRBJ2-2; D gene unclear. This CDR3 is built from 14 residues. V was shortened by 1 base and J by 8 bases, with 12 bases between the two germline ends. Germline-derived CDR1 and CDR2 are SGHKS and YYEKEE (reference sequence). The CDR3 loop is CASSLSLSAGELFF. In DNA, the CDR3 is TGTGCCAGCAGCTTGTCCCTTTCCGCGGGGGAGCTGTTTTTT. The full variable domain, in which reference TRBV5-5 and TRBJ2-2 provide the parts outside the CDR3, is DAGVTQSPTHLIKTRGQQVTLRCSPISGHKSVSWYQQVLGQGPQFIFQYYEKEERGRGNFPDRFSARQFPNYSSELNVNALLLGDSALYLCASSLSLSAGELFFGEGSRLTVL.

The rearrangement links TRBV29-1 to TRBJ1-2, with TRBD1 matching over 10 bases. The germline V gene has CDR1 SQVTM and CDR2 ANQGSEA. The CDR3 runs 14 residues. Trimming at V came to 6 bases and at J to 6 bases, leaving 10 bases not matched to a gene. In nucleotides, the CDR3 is TGCAGCGTCCGTACCGGGACAGGGGAAGATGGCTACACCTTC. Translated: CSVRTGTGEDGYTF.

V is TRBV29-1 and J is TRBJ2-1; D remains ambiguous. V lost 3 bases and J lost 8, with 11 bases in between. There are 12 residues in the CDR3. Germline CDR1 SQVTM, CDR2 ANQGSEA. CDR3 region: CSVEGHVDEQFF. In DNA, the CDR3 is TGCAGCGTTGAGGGCCACGTAGATGAGCAGTTCTTC.

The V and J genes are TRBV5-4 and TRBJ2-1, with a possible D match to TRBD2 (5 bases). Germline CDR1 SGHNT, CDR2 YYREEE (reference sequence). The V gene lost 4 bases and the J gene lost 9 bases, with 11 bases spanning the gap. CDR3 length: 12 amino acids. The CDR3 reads CASSTTRAEQFF. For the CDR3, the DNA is TGTGCCAGCAGCACCACTAGAGCTGAGCAGTTCTTC.

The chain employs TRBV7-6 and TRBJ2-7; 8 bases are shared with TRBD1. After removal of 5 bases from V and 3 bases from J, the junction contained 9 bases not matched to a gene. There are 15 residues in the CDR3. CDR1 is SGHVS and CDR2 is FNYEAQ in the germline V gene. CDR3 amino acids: CASSIGGTGDYEQYF. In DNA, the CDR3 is TGTGCCAGCAGCATAGGGGGGACAGGAGACTACGAGCAGTACTTC.

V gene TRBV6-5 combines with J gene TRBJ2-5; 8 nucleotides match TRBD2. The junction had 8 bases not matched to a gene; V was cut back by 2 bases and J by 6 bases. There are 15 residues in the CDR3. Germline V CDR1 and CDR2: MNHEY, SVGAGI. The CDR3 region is CASSYRGSGIKTQYF. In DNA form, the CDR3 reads TGTGCCAGCAGTTACAGAGGTAGCGGGATAAAGACCCAGTACTTC.

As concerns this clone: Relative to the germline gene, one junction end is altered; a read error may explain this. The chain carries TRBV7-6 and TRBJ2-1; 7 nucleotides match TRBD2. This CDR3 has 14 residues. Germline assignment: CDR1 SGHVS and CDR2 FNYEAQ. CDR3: CASSLDSGGDEQFF. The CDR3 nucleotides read TGTGCCAGCAGCCTGGACTCGGGGGGAGATGAACAGTTCTTC.

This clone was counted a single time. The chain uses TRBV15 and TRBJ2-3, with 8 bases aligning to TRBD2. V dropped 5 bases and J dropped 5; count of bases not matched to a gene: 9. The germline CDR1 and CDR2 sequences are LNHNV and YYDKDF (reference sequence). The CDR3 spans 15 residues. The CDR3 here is CATSDDGGALDTQYF. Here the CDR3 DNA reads TGTGCCACCAGCGATGACGGGGGGGCCTTAGATACGCAGTATTTT. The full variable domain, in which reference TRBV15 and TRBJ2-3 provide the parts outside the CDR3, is DAMVIQNPRYQVTQFGKPVTLSCSQTLNHNVMYWYQQKSSQAPKLLFHYYDKDFNNEADTPDNFQSRRPNTSFCFLDIRSPGLGDTAMYLCATSDDGGALDTQYFGPGTRLTVL.

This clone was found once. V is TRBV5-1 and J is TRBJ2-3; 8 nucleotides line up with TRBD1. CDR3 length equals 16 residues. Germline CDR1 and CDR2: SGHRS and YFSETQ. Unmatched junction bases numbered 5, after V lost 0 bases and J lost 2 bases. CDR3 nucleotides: TGCGCCAGCAGCTTGGCTGGACAGGGCTCCACAGATACGCAGTATTTT. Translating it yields CASSLAGQGSTDTQYF.

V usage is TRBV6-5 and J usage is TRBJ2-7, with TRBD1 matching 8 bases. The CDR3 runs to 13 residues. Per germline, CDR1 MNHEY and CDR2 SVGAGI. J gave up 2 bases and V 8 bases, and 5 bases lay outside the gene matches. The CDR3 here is CASRLGQAYEQYF. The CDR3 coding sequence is TGTGCCAGCCGCCTGGGACAGGCCTACGAGCAGTACTTC.

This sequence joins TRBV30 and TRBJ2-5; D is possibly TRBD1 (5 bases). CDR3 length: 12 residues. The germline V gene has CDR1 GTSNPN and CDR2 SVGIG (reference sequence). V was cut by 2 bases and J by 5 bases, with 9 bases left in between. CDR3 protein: CAWSSGLETQYF. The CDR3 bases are TGTGCCTGGAGTTCAGGGTTGGAGACCCAGTACTTC.

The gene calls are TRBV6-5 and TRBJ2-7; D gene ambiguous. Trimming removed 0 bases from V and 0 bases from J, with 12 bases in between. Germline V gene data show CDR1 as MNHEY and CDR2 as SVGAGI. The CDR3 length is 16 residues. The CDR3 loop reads CASSYSPPILSYEQYF. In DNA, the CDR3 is TGTGCCAGCAGTTACTCACCGCCTATCCTCTCCTACGAGCAGTACTTC.

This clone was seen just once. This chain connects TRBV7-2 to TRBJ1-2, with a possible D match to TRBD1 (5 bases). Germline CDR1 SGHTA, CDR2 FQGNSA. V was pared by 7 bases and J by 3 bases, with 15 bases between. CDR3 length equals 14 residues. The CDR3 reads CASNIGGFDYGYTF. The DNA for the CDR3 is TGTGCCAGCAACATTGGGGGGTTCGACTATGGCTACACCTTC.

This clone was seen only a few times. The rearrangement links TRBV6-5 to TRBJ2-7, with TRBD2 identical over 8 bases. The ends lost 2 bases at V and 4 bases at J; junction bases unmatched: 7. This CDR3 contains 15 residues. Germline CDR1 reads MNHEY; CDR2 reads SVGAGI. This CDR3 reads CASSYTAGAKYEQYF. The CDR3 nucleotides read TGTGCCAGCAGTTACACAGCGGGGGCTAAATACGAGCAGTACTTC.

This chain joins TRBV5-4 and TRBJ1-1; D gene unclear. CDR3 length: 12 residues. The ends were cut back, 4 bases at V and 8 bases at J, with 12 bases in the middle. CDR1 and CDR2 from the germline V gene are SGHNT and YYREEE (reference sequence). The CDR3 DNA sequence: TGTGCCAGCAGCCCGGGTAGCCAAGAAGCTTTCTTT. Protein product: CASSPGSQEAFF.

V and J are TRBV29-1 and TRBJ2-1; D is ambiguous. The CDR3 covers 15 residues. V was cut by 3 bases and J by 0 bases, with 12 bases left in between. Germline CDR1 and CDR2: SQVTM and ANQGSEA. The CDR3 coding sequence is TGCAGCGTTGAGGGCAGGCTTGGCTCCTACAATGAGCAGTTCTTC. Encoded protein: CSVEGRLGSYNEQFF.

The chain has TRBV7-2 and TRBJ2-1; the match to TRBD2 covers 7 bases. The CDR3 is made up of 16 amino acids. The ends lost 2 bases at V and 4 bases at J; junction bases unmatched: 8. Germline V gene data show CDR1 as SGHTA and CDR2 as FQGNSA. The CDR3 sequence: CASSLTAGRVYNEQFF. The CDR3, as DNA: TGTGCCAGCAGCTTAACAGCAGGGAGGGTATACAATGAGCAGTTCTTC.

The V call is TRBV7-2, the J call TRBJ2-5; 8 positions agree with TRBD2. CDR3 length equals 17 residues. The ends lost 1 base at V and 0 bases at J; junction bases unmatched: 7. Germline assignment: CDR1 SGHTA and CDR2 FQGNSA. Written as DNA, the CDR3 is TGTGCCAGCAGCTTAGAGGGAAGACTAGCGTACCAAGAGACCCAGTACTTC. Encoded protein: CASSLEGRLAYQETQYF.

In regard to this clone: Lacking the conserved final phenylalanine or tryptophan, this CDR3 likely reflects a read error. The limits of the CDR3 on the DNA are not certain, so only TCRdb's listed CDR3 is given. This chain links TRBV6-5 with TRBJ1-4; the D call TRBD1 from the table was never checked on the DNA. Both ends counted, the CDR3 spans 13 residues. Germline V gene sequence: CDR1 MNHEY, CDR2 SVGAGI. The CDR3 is CASSDSTGEIFMV.

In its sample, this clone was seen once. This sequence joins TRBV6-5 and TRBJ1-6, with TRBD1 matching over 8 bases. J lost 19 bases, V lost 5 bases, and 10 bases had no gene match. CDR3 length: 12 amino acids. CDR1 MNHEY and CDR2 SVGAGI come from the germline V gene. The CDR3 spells CASSLGQGPKHF. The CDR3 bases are TGTGCCAGCAGTCTTGGACAGGGACCCAAACACTTT.

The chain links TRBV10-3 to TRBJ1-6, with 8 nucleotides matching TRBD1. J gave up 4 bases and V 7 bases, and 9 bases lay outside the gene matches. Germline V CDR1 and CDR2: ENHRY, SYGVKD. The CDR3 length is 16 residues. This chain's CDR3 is CAINTQGVGYNSPLHF. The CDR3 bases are TGTGCCATCAATACACAGGGGGTGGGTTATAATTCACCCCTCCACTTT.